The following is a T cell receptor (beta chain) sequence with its context. The data derive from a study of memory CD8 T cells in hepatitis C reinfection. Some clones are missing from TCRdb's copy, which holds only in-frame ones; the method was immunoSEQ multiplex PCR. The sample lists a few thousand clones, over 80% occurring once. CDR1 is MNHEY and CDR2 is SVGAGI in the germline V gene. This CDR3 has 14 amino acids. Trimming cost V 6 bases and J 2 bases; bases outside gene matches: 7. Regarding time point: peak reinfection, 3 to 8 weeks after reinfection detection. Sorted cells were sequenced directly ex vivo without any in vitro expansion.

The chain recombines TRBV6-5 with TRBJ2-7; 7 nucleotides agree with TRBD1. What was sequenced was naive CD8+ T cells sorted from blood. The receptor was isolated from a man in his forties or fifties with hepatitis C virus infection. The CDR3 protein is CASSNRDSTYEQYF. The CDR3 DNA reads as TGTGCCAGCAGCAACCGGGACAGCACCTACGAGCAGTACTTC.